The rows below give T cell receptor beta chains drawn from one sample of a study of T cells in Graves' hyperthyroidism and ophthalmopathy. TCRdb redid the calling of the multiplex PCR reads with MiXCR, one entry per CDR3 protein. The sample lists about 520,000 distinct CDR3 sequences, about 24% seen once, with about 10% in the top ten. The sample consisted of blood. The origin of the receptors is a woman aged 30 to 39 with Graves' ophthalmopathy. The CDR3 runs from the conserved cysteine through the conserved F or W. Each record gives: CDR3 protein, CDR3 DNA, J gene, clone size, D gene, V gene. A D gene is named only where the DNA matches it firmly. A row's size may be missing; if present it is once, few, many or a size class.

CASSLLTGGYEQYF,TGTGCCAGCAGTTTGTTGACAGGGGGCTACGAGCAGTACTTC,TRBJ2-7,many,TRBD1,TRBV28
CASSYSTGFGYTF,TGTGCCAGCAGTTACTCGACAGGGTTCGGCTACACCTTC,TRBJ1-2,.,TRBD1,TRBV6-5
CASSQDWAGVNEQYF,TGCGCCAGCAGCCAAGATTGGGCAGGTGTCAACGAGCAGTACTTC,TRBJ2-7,many,.,TRBV4-1
CASSYQGQPQHF,TGTGCCAGCAGTTACCAGGGGCAGCCCCAGCATTTT,TRBJ1-5,many,.,TRBV6-2/TRBV6-3
CAISEGASQGNTIYF,TGTGCCATCAGTGAGGGGGCCTCTCAGGGAAACACCATATATTTT,TRBJ1-3,many,.,TRBV10-3
CATSRGRVVGSGANVLTF,TGTGCCACCAGCAGAGGTCGGGTGGTCGGATCTGGGGCCAACGTCCTGACTTTC,TRBJ2-6,many,.,TRBV15
CASSLGGGTTEAFF,TGCGCCAGCAGCTTGGGGGGGGGCACCACTGAAGCTTTCTTT,TRBJ1-1,many,.,TRBV5-1
CATSRDEEWTGPSTSSYEQYF,TGTGCCACCAGCAGAGATGAGGAATGGACAGGGCCATCTACAAGCTCCTACGAGCAGTACTTC,TRBJ2-7,many,TRBD1,TRBV15
CACGGGANTGELFF,TGTGCCTGCGGGGGGGGGGCCAACACCGGGGAGCTGTTTTTT,TRBJ2-2,.,TRBD2,TRBV30
CASSRDSYYGYTF,TGCGCCAGCAGCCGAGACAGCTACTATGGCTACACCTTC,TRBJ1-2,many,.,TRBV5-1
CASSFRAWETQYF,TGTGCCAGCAGTTTCCGGGCTTGGGAGACCCAGTACTTC,TRBJ2-5,.,.,TRBV28
CASSLVGQAYEQYF,TGTGCCAGCAGCTTAGTTGGGCAAGCCTACGAGCAGTACTTC,TRBJ2-7,many,.,TRBV7-2
CSAKGQGGSGANVLTF,TGCAGTGCTAAGGGACAGGGAGGATCTGGGGCCAACGTCCTGACTTTC,TRBJ2-6,.,TRBD1,TRBV20-1
CASSPPEYPGLAGDLYEQYF,TGTGCCAGCAGCCCCCCAGAGTATCCCGGACTAGCGGGGGACCTCTACGAGCAGTACTTC,TRBJ2-7,few,TRBD2,TRBV7-3
CASRDRDISGNTIYF,TGTGCCAGCAGAGATCGGGACATCTCTGGAAACACCATATATTTT,TRBJ1-3,many,.,TRBV12-3/TRBV12-4
CASSLEQGGTGELFF,TGTGCCAGCAGCTTGGAACAGGGGGGGACCGGGGAGCTGTTTTTT,TRBJ2-2,many,.,TRBV5-5